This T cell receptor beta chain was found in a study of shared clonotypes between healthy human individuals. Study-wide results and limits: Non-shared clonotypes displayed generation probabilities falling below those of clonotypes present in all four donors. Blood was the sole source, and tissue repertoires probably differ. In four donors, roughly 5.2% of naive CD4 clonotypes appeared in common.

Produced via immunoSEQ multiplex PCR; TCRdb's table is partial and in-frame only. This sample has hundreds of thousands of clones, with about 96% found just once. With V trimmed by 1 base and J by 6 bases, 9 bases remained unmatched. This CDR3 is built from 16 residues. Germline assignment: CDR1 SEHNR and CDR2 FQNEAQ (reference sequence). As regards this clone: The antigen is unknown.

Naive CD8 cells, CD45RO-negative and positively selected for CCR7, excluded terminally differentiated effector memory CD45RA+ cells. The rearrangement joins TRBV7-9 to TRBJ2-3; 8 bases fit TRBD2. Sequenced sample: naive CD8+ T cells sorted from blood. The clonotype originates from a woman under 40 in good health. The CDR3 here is CASSLEATSGSDTQYF. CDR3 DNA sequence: TGTGCCAGCAGCTTAGAAGCTACTAGCGGTTCGGATACGCAGTATTTT.